This TCR beta chain was found in a study of cytomegalovirus exposure and HLA in healthy donors. Germline-derived CDR1 and CDR2 are SGHAT and FQNNGV. CDR3 length equals 14 residues. V gave up 0 bases and J gave up 7 bases; unmatched junction bases: 2. Assay used: immunoSEQ multiplex PCR; TCRdb lists only in-frame clones, some missing. The data contain approximately 110,000 clones, 94% of them singletons. Sample: PBMCs. The clonotype comes from a young woman in good health and CMV-seronegative. V usage is TRBV11-2 and J usage is TRBJ2-5; 10 nucleotides line up with TRBD1. This CDR3 reads CASSLEWTGGTQYF. The CDR3 nucleotides read TGTGCCAGCAGCTTAGAATGGACAGGGGGGACCCAGTACTTC. Full variable domain (missing parts from reference TRBV11-2 and TRBJ2-5): EAGVAQSPRYKIIEKRQSVAFWCNPISGHATLYWYQQILGQGPKLLIQFQNNGVVDDSQLPKDRFSAERLKGVDSTLKIQPAKLEDSAVYLCASSLEWTGGTQYFGPGTRLLVL.